This passage covers 30 T cell receptor beta chains from one sample sequenced in a study of tissue T cells after allogeneic stem cell transplantation (dated by TCRdb to between 2021 and 2022). The library was obtained by the immunoSEQ multiplex PCR assay. This immuneACCESS table, as held by TCRdb, lists in-frame sequences with V and J called but not all clones. Of the missing ones, under half trace to an unresolved V gene in checked studies; the others have no known cause. The sample table records some 25,000 clones; more than 60% of these occur just once. The ten largest clones add up to roughly 8% of the sample. In light of the paper, this sample's time point label describes: human tissue collected at research (rapid) autopsy. Sequences were derived from tissue from the ileum, sampled at autopsy. The origin of the receptors is a female donor aged 60 or older with lung cancer.

The chain recombines TRBV19 with TRBJ2-3, with D unresolved. Trimming pared 3 bases from V and 8 bases from J, leaving 12 bases between. The CDR3 has 13 amino acids. Germline V gene lookup returns CDR1 LNHDA and CDR2 SQIVND (reference sequence). This chain's CDR3 is CASSIQTYGTQYF. In DNA form, the CDR3 reads TGTGCCAGTAGTATCCAAACTTACGGTACGCAGTATTTT.

J is TRBJ2-7 and V is TRBV2, with 7 nucleotides matching TRBD2. J was trimmed by 0 bases and V by 3 bases; bases with no gene match: 2. This CDR3 comprises 14 residues. CDR1 is SNHLY, CDR2 FYNNEI, per germline. CDR3 nucleotides: TGTGCCAGCAGTGAGAGCGGGACCTCCTACGAGCAGTACTTC. It is translated as CASSESGTSYEQYF.

The chain employs TRBV11-1 and TRBJ2-2, with 9 bases matching TRBD1. V shed 3 bases, J shed 7 bases, and the junction held 3 bases outside the gene matches. The CDR3 length is 14 residues. The germline V gene has CDR1 SGHAT and CDR2 FQDESV (reference sequence). This chain's CDR3 is CASSLDRGIGELFF. The CDR3 DNA reads TGTGCCAGCAGCTTGGACAGGGGAATCGGGGAGCTGTTTTTT.

V is TRBV5-1 and J is TRBJ2-6, with TRBD1 as a possible D gene (5 bases). The CDR3 totals 17 residues. The ends were cut back, 0 bases at V and 1 base at J, with 11 bases in the middle. CDR1 SGHRS and CDR2 YFSETQ come from the germline V gene. This chain's CDR3 is CASSLATQASGANVLTF. The CDR3 DNA sequence: TGCGCCAGCAGCTTGGCCACACAGGCATCTGGGGCCAACGTCCTGACTTTC.

J is TRBJ1-1 and V is TRBV25-1, with 7 bases matching TRBD1. Germline V gene sequence: CDR1 MGHDK, CDR2 SYGVNS. V lost 3 bases and J lost 2; bases outside the gene matches: 9. The CDR3 runs to 16 residues. The CDR3, as DNA: TGTGCCAGCAGTGATGGGGACAGATTATTAAACACTGAAGCTTTCTTT. It is translated as CASSDGDRLLNTEAFF.

The J gene is TRBJ2-3, the V gene TRBV14, with 11 bases aligning to TRBD2. The J segment lost 8 bases and the V segment lost 2 bases, leaving 3 bases of the junction unmatched. The CDR3 sequence is 14 residues long. Per germline, CDR1 SGHDN and CDR2 FVKESK. The CDR3 DNA reads TGTGCCAGCAGCCAAACTAGCGGGGGAAGTACGCAGTATTTT. This translates into CASSQTSGGSTQYF. Full variable domain (remainder filled in from reference TRBV14 and TRBJ2-3): EAGVTQFPSHSVIEKGQTVTLRCDPISGHDNLYWYRRVMGKEIKFLLHFVKESKQDESGMPNNRFLAERTGGTYSTLKVQPAELEDSGVYFCASSQTSGGSTQYFGPGTRLTVL.

V usage is TRBV6-1 and J usage is TRBJ2-7; 7 bases line up with TRBD2. The V and J ends lost 0 bases and 4 bases, in that order; junction bases with no gene match: 6. CDR3 length: 15 amino acids. Germline loops: CDR1 MNHNS, CDR2 SASEGT. The CDR3 spells CASSEAVSGRYEQYF. The CDR3, as DNA: TGTGCCAGCAGTGAAGCGGTTAGCGGGCGATACGAGCAGTACTTC.

V usage is TRBV7-3 and J usage is TRBJ1-2; a possible D gene is TRBD1 (6 bases). This CDR3 region has 13 residues. Germline V gene sequence: CDR1 SGHTA, CDR2 FQGTGA. Between the trimmed V and J ends, which lost 3 bases and 4 bases, there was a span of 9 bases. The CDR3 coding sequence is TGTGCCAGCAGCTTGCAGGGGTTCTATGGCTACACCTTC. Translating gives CASSLQGFYGYTF.

This clone is labeled medium-sized. CDR3 sequence (DNA): TGTGCCAGCAGTACCCACCAGGGACCTTTCTATGGCTACACCTTC. Translating gives CASSTHQGPFYGYTF. V and J are TRBV27 and TRBJ1-2; a weak D match, TRBD1 (5 bases). Germline V CDR1 and CDR2: MNHEY, SMNVEV (reference sequence). The CDR3 sequence is 15 residues long. V gave up 5 bases and J gave up 4 bases, with 17 bases separating them.

The J gene is TRBJ2-2, the V gene TRBV7-9; TRBD1 or TRBD2 may be the D gene (6 bases each). The V gene's germline CDR1 is SEHNR and CDR2 FQNEAQ (reference sequence). The CDR3 extends over 14 amino acids. V was cut by 11 bases and J by 4 bases, with 17 bases left in between. Here the CDR3 DNA reads TGTGCCGGAGGGAGCCAGGGGTTCACCGGGGAGCTGTTTTTT. Protein sequence: CAGGSQGFTGELFF. The full variable domain, with the rest looked up from reference TRBV7-9 and TRBJ2-2, is DTGVSQNPRHKITKRGQNVTFRCDPISEHNRLYWYRQTLGQGPEFLTYFQNEAQLEKSRLLSDRFSAERPKGSFSTLEIQRTEQGDSAMYLCAGGSQGFTGELFFGEGSRLTVL.

The V and J genes are TRBV20-1 and TRBJ1-2; D remains ambiguous. V was shortened by 3 bases and J by 6 bases, with 11 bases between the two germline ends. Germline V gene lookup returns CDR1 DFQATT and CDR2 SNEGSKA (reference sequence). This CDR3 region has 12 residues. CDR3 in amino acids: CSASWGNNGYTF. The CDR3 DNA follows: TGCAGTGCTAGTTGGGGAAACAATGGCTACACCTTC.

The chain has TRBV7-6 and TRBJ2-7, with 11 bases lining up with TRBD2. V lost 5 bases to trimming and J lost 4 bases; unmatched junction nucleotides: 7. There are 15 residues in the CDR3. Germline V gene sequence: CDR1 SGHVS, CDR2 FNYEAQ. The chain's CDR3 is CASSPLPSGGYEQYF. For the CDR3, the DNA is TGTGCCAGCAGCCCATTACCTAGCGGGGGGTACGAGCAGTACTTC.

The chain couples TRBV12-3 or TRBV12-4 to TRBJ2-2, with D perhaps matching TRBD2 (7 bases). V was cut by 7 bases and J by 9 bases, with 12 bases left in between. The CDR3 loop spans 12 amino acids. In DNA form, the CDR3 reads TGTGCCAGCAACTGGGGGGGCAGGGAGCTGTTTTTT. This gives the protein CASNWGGRELFF.

The V gene is TRBV30, the J gene TRBJ1-1; D not certain. This CDR3 has 12 residues. Deletions cut 2 bases from V and 4 bases from J, with 8 bases between. Germline lookup yields CDR1 GTSNPN and CDR2 SVGIG (reference sequence). CDR3 loop: CAWSFGPTEAFF. DNA for the CDR3: TGTGCCTGGAGTTTTGGGCCCACTGAAGCTTTCTTT.

The chain is built from TRBV7-2 and TRBJ2-1, with 7 bases identical to TRBD2. CDR1 and CDR2 (germline): SGHTA, FQGNSA. V trimming: 2 bases; J trimming: 6 bases; junction bases outside the gene matches: 13. The CDR3 extends over 17 amino acids. In DNA, the CDR3 is TGTGCCAGCAGCTTACAAGGGGCATGGCGGGGGTTCAATGAGCAGTTCTTC. This translates into CASSLQGAWRGFNEQFF.

This CDR3 reads CASSLDSGVYNEQFF. CDR3 in DNA: TGTGCCAGCAGCTTGGACAGCGGGGTGTACAATGAGCAGTTCTTC. The chain is built from TRBV5-5 and TRBJ2-1, with TRBD2 matching 7 bases. Germline-derived CDR1 and CDR2 are SGHKS and YYEKEE (reference sequence). V was clipped by 0 bases and J by 4 bases; unmatched bases: 4. There are 15 residues in the CDR3.

V and J are TRBV5-1 and TRBJ2-7; 9 nucleotides line up with TRBD1. The germline V gene has CDR1 SGHRS and CDR2 YFSETQ. Trimming cost V 5 bases and J 0 bases; bases outside gene matches: 6. This CDR3 is 15 amino acids long. The CDR3 reads CASRRDRESSYEQYF. The CDR3 DNA follows: TGCGCCAGCAGGAGGGACAGGGAAAGCTCCTACGAGCAGTACTTC.

The rearrangement links TRBV5-1 to TRBJ2-1, with 11 bases identical to TRBD2. The germline gives CDR1 SGHRS, CDR2 YFSETQ. There are 17 residues in the CDR3. V lost 0 bases and J lost 8; bases outside the gene matches: 10. The CDR3, as DNA: TGCGCCAGCAGCTTGGCTTCCACTAGCGGGGGTCTGGATGAGCAGTTCTTC. Amino acid sequence: CASSLASTSGGLDEQFF. The full variable domain, completed using reference TRBV5-1 and TRBJ2-1, is KAGVTQTPRYLIKTRGQQVTLSCSPISGHRSVSWYQQTPGQGLQFLFEYFSETQRNKGNFPGRFSGRQFSNSRSEMNVSTLELGDSALYLCASSLASTSGGLDEQFFGPGTRLTVL.

The chain joins TRBV5-1 to TRBJ2-7; D is perhaps TRBD2 (5 bases). Germline CDR1 SGHRS, CDR2 YFSETQ. CDR3 length: 14 residues. The V end lost 5 bases, the J end lost 3 bases, and 15 bases lay between the germline ends. The CDR3 is CASRFGEGDYEQYF. CDR3 bases: TGCGCCAGCAGATTTGGAGAGGGCGACTACGAGCAGTACTTC.

V gene TRBV6-5 combines with J gene TRBJ1-5; no reliable D call. Trimming removed 5 bases from V and 0 bases from J, with 11 bases in between. This CDR3 region has 15 residues. The germline gives CDR1 MNHEY, CDR2 SVGAGI. The DNA for the CDR3 is TGTGCCAGCAGTCGCCCTGTCGATAGCAATCAGCCCCAGCATTTT. Translated: CASSRPVDSNQPQHF.

The rearrangement links TRBV18 to TRBJ1-5; D remains unclear. The germline V gene encodes CDR1 KGHSH and CDR2 LQKENI. This CDR3 has 14 amino acids. Trimming shortened V by 2 bases and J by 0 bases, and 5 bases separated the two germline ends. The CDR3 here is CASSPGGSNQPQHF. Here the CDR3 DNA reads TGTGCCAGCTCACCAGGCGGTAGCAATCAGCCCCAGCATTTT.

V gene TRBV4-3 combines with J gene TRBJ1-2; no firm D call. The germline CDR1 and CDR2 sequences are LGHNA and YSLEER. V lost 4 bases, J lost 4 bases, and 13 bases lay in between. CDR3 size: 14 residues. Here the CDR3 reads CASSRTAYLYGYTF. The CDR3 DNA is TGCGCCAGCAGCCGCACAGCCTATCTCTATGGCTACACCTTC.

This clone was counted a few times. The genes are TRBV4-2 and TRBJ1-2, with D perhaps matching TRBD1 (6 bases). The V end lost 4 bases, the J end lost 4 bases, and 13 bases lay between the germline ends. The CDR3 loop spans 14 amino acids. Germline CDR1 is LGHNA and CDR2 is YNFKEQ. For the CDR3, the DNA is TGTGCCAGCAGCCCACCTGGACAGACCTATGGCTACACCTTC. Residues: CASSPPGQTYGYTF.

This CDR3 reads CASRQGPAADEKLFF. CDR3 DNA sequence: TGTGCCAGCAGACAAGGACCGGCCGCCGACGAAAAACTGTTTTTT. The chain uses TRBV6-6 and TRBJ1-4; D not certain. CDR3 length: 15 amino acids. In germline, CDR1 is MNHNY, CDR2 SVGAGI (reference sequence). Trimming shortened V by 6 bases and J by 8 bases, and 19 bases separated the two germline ends.

The sample holds a few counts of this clone. V gene TRBV5-1 combines with J gene TRBJ1-2, with 12 bases matching TRBD1. Trimming removed 4 bases from V and 5 bases from J; junction bases left unmatched: 12. Looked up from germline, CDR1 is SGHRS and CDR2 is YFSETQ. This CDR3 region has 17 residues. The CDR3 DNA follows: TGCGCCAGCAGCGGCCTTGGGACAGGGGGCGCCCATTATGGCTACACCTTC. This codes for CASSGLGTGGAHYGYTF. Full variable domain (outside the CDR3, taken from reference TRBV5-1 and TRBJ1-2): KAGVTQTPRYLIKTRGQQVTLSCSPISGHRSVSWYQQTPGQGLQFLFEYFSETQRNKGNFPGRFSGRQFSNSRSEMNVSTLELGDSALYLCASSGLGTGGAHYGYTFGSGTRLTVV.

This clone was counted between two and nine times. This chain uses TRBV6-1 with TRBJ2-3; 10 bases match TRBD2. This CDR3 spans 15 amino acids. Trimming removed 2 bases from V and 4 bases from J; junction bases left unmatched: 3. Germline CDR1 reads MNHNS; CDR2 reads SASEGT. In nucleotides, the CDR3 is TGTGCCAGCAGTGAAATTACTAGCGGGGCAGATACGCAGTATTTT. It specifies CASSEITSGADTQYF.

On this clone itself: One junction end disagrees with the germline gene, perhaps due to a read error. The chain is built from TRBV7-7 and TRBJ2-3; 10 bases agree with TRBD2. Germline values: CDR1 SSHAT, CDR2 FNYEAQ (reference sequence). The CDR3 is 16 residues long. The CDR3 DNA follows: TGTGCTAGCAGCCCACGGCTAGCGGGAGCCCCAGATACGCAGTATTTT. This gives the protein CASSPRLAGAPDTQYF.

The chain has TRBV18 and TRBJ2-5, with D hard to call. This CDR3 is built from 13 residues. From germline, CDR1 is KGHSH and CDR2 LQKENI. Trimming pared 2 bases from V and 2 bases from J, leaving 6 bases between. CDR3 sequence reads: CASSPKLQETQYF. The CDR3 nucleotides are TGTGCCAGCTCACCAAAGCTGCAAGAGACCCAGTACTTC.

The genes are TRBV4-2 and TRBJ2-3, with 11 positions matching TRBD1. V lost 1 base, J lost 2 bases, and 2 bases stayed unmatched. The CDR3 runs 16 residues. Per the germline V gene, CDR1 is LGHNA and CDR2 is YNFKEQ. The CDR3 is CASSQGDRGVTDTQYF. CDR3 sequence (DNA): TGTGCCAGCAGCCAAGGGGACAGGGGGGTCACAGATACGCAGTATTTT.

In nucleotides, the CDR3 is TGTGCCAGCAGCGAGACCCGGGACAGGGATGCTTTCTTT. Encoded protein: CASSETRDRDAFF. V is TRBV7-2 and J is TRBJ1-1, with 9 bases matching TRBD1. J gave up 11 bases and V 5 bases, and 9 bases lay outside the gene matches. Germline CDR1 reads SGHTA; CDR2 reads FQGNSA. The CDR3 spans 13 residues. Looking up the rest from reference TRBV7-2 and TRBJ1-1 gives the full variable domain: GAGVSQSPSNKVTEKGKDVELRCDPISGHTALYWYRQSLGQGLEFLIYFQGNSAPDKSGLPSDRFSAERTGGSVSTLTIQRTQQEDSAVYLCASSETRDRDAFFGQGTRLTVV.